The clone carrying this T cell receptor beta chain was observed at least ten times. The sample comes from a study of T-cell reconstitution after alpha-beta-depleted transplantation in children. As it was prepared, the TCRbeta library received unique molecular identifiers. TCRdb re-derived calls from the PCR reads in MiXCR, one entry per CDR3 protein. Of roughly 180,000 distinct CDR3 sequences detected, just over 14% appear once; the ten largest clones hold around 13%. This TCR was recovered from a human donor who donated a stem cell graft to a child with acute lymphoblastic leukemia. The source material was PBMCs from the stem cell graft donor, sampled from the stem cell graft.

The CDR3 region has the DNA TGCGCCAGCAGTTTCGATGGGAGCACTGAAGCTTTCTTT. This translates into CASSFDGSTEAFF. The rearrangement joins TRBV5-1 to TRBJ1-1; D is uncertain. V was shortened by 5 bases and J by 4 bases, with 12 bases between the two germline ends. The CDR3 sequence is 13 residues long. The germline CDR1 and CDR2 sequences are SGHRS and YFSETQ.